Below, one T cell receptor beta chain is given with its context. This sample was included in a study of blood T cell repertoires in COVID-19. About the research overall: PBMCs, B-cell-depleted T cells, or T cells provided the cDNA or gDNA that made up the material.

CDR3 length equals 14 residues. Between the trimmed V and J ends, which lost 5 bases and 0 bases, there was a span of 5 bases. Per germline, CDR1 MNHEY and CDR2 SVGAGI. Authors' processing steps: Reference gene primers were amplified, and this amplification served to estimate nucleated cell counts. Clones were sequenced by immunoSEQ multiplex PCR, and TCRdb holds only the in-frame ones, with some missing. V, J and clone size are taken as reported in that table, and D and trimming were inferred from the DNA itself. The table includes 180,000 or so clones, around 86% detected once. Sequenced material: peripheral blood. This TCR derives from a man between 18 and 35 years old with acute or convalescent COVID-19. This chain uses TRBV6-5 with TRBJ1-6, with unresolved D. The CDR3 protein is CASSPSSYNSPLHF. In DNA form, the CDR3 reads TGTGCCAGCAGTCCGAGCTCCTATAATTCACCCCTCCACTTT.